The clone carrying this T cell receptor beta chain was detected ten times or more. Its matching antigen is unknown. The ends were cut back, 6 bases at V and 4 bases at J, with 10 bases in the middle. The CDR3 is made up of 13 amino acids. Germline V gene lookup returns CDR1 SGHTA and CDR2 FQGNSA. The sample is drawn from a study of post-analysis software for immune sequencing data. Study-wide context: Recorded disease courses covered relapsing-remitting, secondary progressive and progressive-relapsing multiple sclerosis. Some patients had no subtype annotation. Findings of the study overall: Patients used a handful of TRBV segments, including TRBV5-6, TRBV5-1 and TRBV20-1, more often than controls. Comparison with controls showed significantly lower normalized Chao1 diversity in multiple sclerosis patients. F measure showed strong co-clustering of same-batch samples.

Each TCR beta cDNA library carried unique molecular identifiers. MiXCR was run by TCRdb on the PCR reads, yielding one entry per CDR3 protein. The sample records about 500,000 distinct CDR3 sequences, nearly 45% being singletons. The source is a girl between 10 and 17 years old with multiple sclerosis. The material sequenced was blood. The genes are TRBV7-2 and TRBJ1-5, with D possibly matching TRBD1 (6 bases). The CDR3 loop reads CASSLQGNQPQHF. In DNA form, the CDR3 reads TGTGCCAGCAGTCTGCAGGGGAATCAGCCCCAGCATTTT. The full variable domain, its missing parts supplied by reference TRBV7-2 and TRBJ1-5, is GAGVSQSPSNKVTEKGKDVELRCDPISGHTALYWYRQSLGQGLEFLIYFQGNSAPDKSGLPSDRFSAERTGGSVSTLTIQRTQQEDSAVYLCASSLQGNQPQHFGDGTRLSIL.